These 26 T cell receptor beta chains originate from one sample sequenced in a study of T cells after yellow fever vaccination. From the 5' RACE reads, TCRdb called clonotypes with MiXCR, one entry per CDR3 protein. The table records some 670,000 distinct CDR3 sequences, more than 9% of them present only once. The source material was PBMCs, sampled on the day of the yellow fever booster vaccination. All receptors derive from a man aged 25-45 years who received the YFV17D yellow fever vaccine.

This clonotype was counted a few times. The chain employs TRBV3-1 and TRBJ2-1; no firm D call. CDR1 is LGHDT, CDR2 YNNKEL, per germline (reference sequence). The ends were cut back, 4 bases at V and 5 bases at J, with 9 bases in the middle. This CDR3 contains 13 residues. Written as DNA, the CDR3 is TGTGCCAGCAGCCCCGGAGCGAACAATGAGCAGTTCTTC. Its translation is CASSPGANNEQFF.

This clonotype was picked up a small number of times. The chain is built from TRBV27 and TRBJ2-2, with a possible D match to TRBD2 (7 bases). The CDR3 has 14 residues. Trimming stripped 7 bases from V and 8 bases from J, with 17 bases between. Germline V gene sequence: CDR1 MNHEY, CDR2 SMNVEV (reference sequence). CDR3 nucleotides: TGTGCCAGCACGTCGGGGGGCCTTCATGGGGAGCTGTTTTTT. This codes for CASTSGGLHGELFF.

This clonotype was found a few times. The chain joins TRBV7-2 to TRBJ2-2; 7 bases are a match to TRBD2. The length of the CDR3 is 15 residues. The V gene's germline CDR1 is SGHTA and CDR2 FQGNSA. The trim removed 5 bases at V and 2 bases at J, leaving 5 bases unmatched. CDR3 amino acids: CASSTTSRNTGELFF. Written as DNA, the CDR3 is TGTGCCAGCAGCACGACTAGCAGAAACACCGGGGAGCTGTTTTTT.

This clonotype was counted between two and nine times. The V call is TRBV7-6, the J call TRBJ2-3; TRBD2 aligns across 9 bases. Germline V lookup: CDR1 SGHVS, CDR2 FNYEAQ. The ends lost 0 bases at V and 1 base at J; junction bases unmatched: 2. The CDR3 totals 16 residues. In DNA form, the CDR3 reads TGTGCCAGCAGCTTAGCCCGCGGGGGGGGCACAGATACGCAGTATTTT. The encoded protein is CASSLARGGGTDTQYF.

This clonotype has just a few counts. This chain links TRBV20-1 with TRBJ2-7; TRBD2 aligns across 10 bases. The J segment lost 6 bases and the V segment lost 0 bases, leaving 2 bases of the junction unmatched. There are 13 residues in the CDR3. CDR1 DFQATT and CDR2 SNEGSKA come from the germline V gene (reference sequence). The CDR3 loop is CSAREASGSEQYF. CDR3 coding DNA: TGCAGTGCTAGAGAGGCTAGCGGGAGCGAGCAGTACTTC.

The rearrangement joins TRBV5-1 to TRBJ2-1; D is possibly TRBD2 (7 bases). The CDR3 has 16 residues. V was cut by 0 bases and J by 5 bases, with 15 bases left in between. Germline CDR1 SGHRS, CDR2 YFSETQ. The CDR3 region is CASSLVGGRNDNEQFF. CDR3 in DNA: TGCGCCAGCAGCTTGGTCGGGGGGCGGAACGACAATGAGCAGTTCTTC.

J is TRBJ2-7 and V is TRBV28; D is possibly TRBD1 (5 bases). Germline values: CDR1 MDHEN, CDR2 SYDVKM. V lost 2 bases to trimming and J lost 1 base, with 9 bases between them. This CDR3 comprises 14 residues. The CDR3 sequence is CASSLPPGSYEQYF. The CDR3, as DNA: TGTGCCAGCAGTTTACCCCCAGGGTCCTACGAGCAGTACTTC. The full variable domain, with the rest looked up from reference TRBV28 and TRBJ2-7, is DVKVTQSSRYLVKRTGEKVFLECVQDMDHENMFWYRQDPGLGLRLIYFSYDVKMKEKGDIPEGYSVSREKKERFSLILESASTNQTSMYLCASSLPPGSYEQYFGPGTRLTVT.

This clonotype has only a few counts. Germline is not matched at one junction end, which may reflect a read error. V is TRBV20-1 and J is TRBJ2-1; D assignment may be TRBD1 or TRBD2 (5 bases each). The CDR3 loop spans 11 amino acids. In germline, CDR1 is DFQATT, CDR2 SNEGSKA (reference sequence). The CDR3 spells CSAPTGLADLF. The CDR3 coding sequence is TGCAGTGCTCCGACGGGGCTCGCTGATCTCTTC.

This clonotype was seen a few times. Germline and junction disagree at one end, which may indicate a read error. The chain joins TRBV11-2 to TRBJ2-1; D is ambiguous. This CDR3 has 13 amino acids. Germline-derived CDR1 and CDR2 are SGHAT and FQNNGV. CDR3 amino acids: CASSNRNGLPQIF. Here the CDR3 DNA reads TGTGCCAGCAGCAATAGGAATGGGCTCCCCCAGATCTTC.

The V call is TRBV19, the J call TRBJ1-1, with no clear D. The germline CDR1 and CDR2 sequences are LNHDA and SQIVND (reference sequence). The CDR3 contains 13 residues. The V end was cut by 2 bases, the J end by 0 bases, with 4 bases between. The CDR3 region is CASSIPMNTEAFF. CDR3 sequence (DNA): TGTGCCAGTAGTATACCTATGAACACTGAAGCTTTCTTT.

In this sample, this clonotype turned up many times. This chain joins TRBV7-2 and TRBJ2-7, with TRBD1 matching 7 bases. V trimming: 8 bases; J trimming: 2 bases; junction bases outside the gene matches: 6. This CDR3 contains 13 residues. Germline V gene sequence: CDR1 SGHTA, CDR2 FQGNSA. The CDR3 region is CASGTQGAYEQYF. CDR3 nucleotide sequence: TGTGCCAGCGGTACGCAGGGGGCCTACGAGCAGTACTTC.

This clonotype was detected a few times. V usage is TRBV10-3 and J usage is TRBJ2-5; tentatively, D is TRBD1 (6 bases). CDR1 ENHRY and CDR2 SYGVKD come from the germline V gene. The CDR3 consists of 12 residues. V gave up 10 bases and J gave up 6 bases, with 15 bases separating them. The CDR3 protein is CATSGQLKTQYF. In DNA, the CDR3 is TGTGCCACCTCCGGACAGCTGAAGACCCAGTACTTC.

This clonotype appeared a few times. The chain couples TRBV4-3 to TRBJ2-3; D assignment may be TRBD1 or TRBD2 (5 bases each). Germline V gene sequence: CDR1 LGHNA, CDR2 YSLEER. V was shortened by 8 bases and J by 2 bases, with 11 bases between the two germline ends. The length of the CDR3 is 13 residues. The CDR3 is CASPRGPTDTQYF. The CDR3 nucleotides are TGCGCCAGCCCGAGGGGACCCACAGATACGCAGTATTTT.

The rearrangement joins TRBV5-4 to TRBJ2-6; tentatively, D is TRBD2 (6 bases). CDR1 and CDR2 from the germline V gene are SGHNT and YYREEE (reference sequence). Trimming cost V 5 bases and J 0 bases, with 15 bases left between them. The CDR3 is made up of 17 amino acids. CDR3 protein: CASRRDQTFSGANVLTF. CDR3 DNA: TGTGCCAGCAGGCGGGACCAAACCTTCTCTGGGGCCAACGTCCTGACTTTC.

Many counts were recorded for this clonotype. The DNA for the CDR3 is TGTGCCTGGAGTGGGGGCGGGTCAACTAATGAAAAACTGTTTTTT. Its translation is CAWSGGGSTNEKLFF. J is TRBJ1-4 and V is TRBV30; D possibly corresponds to TRBD1 (5 bases). CDR1 and CDR2 (germline): GTSNPN, SVGIG (reference sequence). The CDR3 is 15 amino acids. The ends were cut back, 1 base at V and 0 bases at J, with 9 bases in the middle.

This clonotype has more than one count but fewer than ten. This CDR3 is CASSVRTGRPDTQYF. CDR3 DNA: TGTGCCAGCAGTGTCCGGACAGGGAGGCCAGATACGCAGTATTTT. V is TRBV6-4 and J is TRBJ2-3; 8 nucleotides align to TRBD1. Trimming removed 4 bases from V and 4 bases from J; junction bases left unmatched: 7. Looked up from germline, CDR1 is MRHNA and CDR2 is SNTAGT. CDR3 length: 15 residues.

V is TRBV19 and J is TRBJ2-7, with D uncertain. The CDR3 is 13 residues long. Trimming cost V 0 bases and J 3 bases, with 6 bases left between them. The germline CDR1 and CDR2 sequences are LNHDA and SQIVND (reference sequence). CDR3 DNA: TGTGCCAGTAGTATAGAGGCTGACTACGAGCAGTACTTC. It specifies CASSIEADYEQYF.

CDR3 bases: TGTGCCACCAGTGAAGGGCCTTACACAGATACGCAGTATTTT. This codes for CATSEGPYTDTQYF. V usage is TRBV24-1 and J usage is TRBJ2-3; no definite D call. Germline V gene data show CDR1 as KGHDR and CDR2 as SFDVKD. V gave up 4 bases and J gave up 2 bases, with 9 bases separating them. This CDR3 has 14 amino acids.

This clonotype has a handful of counts. The chain uses TRBV10-3 and TRBJ2-1; 13 positions match TRBD2. This CDR3 has 17 residues. The V segment lost 3 bases and the J segment 8 bases; nucleotides outside the gene matches: 10. CDR1 is ENHRY, CDR2 SYGVKD, per germline. CDR3 in amino acids: CAISEGTSGMRGDEQFF. The CDR3 DNA follows: TGTGCCATCAGTGAAGGGACTAGCGGGATGAGGGGCGATGAGCAGTTCTTC.

In its sample, this clonotype was seen a few times. This chain connects TRBV5-1 to TRBJ2-2; D is perhaps TRBD1 or TRBD2 (5 bases each). Germline CDR1 reads SGHRS; CDR2 reads YFSETQ. CDR3 size: 18 residues. V lost 2 bases and J 5 bases, leaving 22 bases between the germline ends. The DNA of the CDR3 is TGCGCCAGCAGCTTCCTCCATTCTGAGGGGAAAAATACCGGGGAGCTGTTTTTT. Its protein is CASSFLHSEGKNTGELFF.

This clonotype was detected many times. This sequence joins TRBV14 and TRBJ2-7, with D unresolved. Trimming pared 2 bases from V and 3 bases from J, leaving 14 bases between. The germline V gene encodes CDR1 SGHDN and CDR2 FVKESK. This CDR3 has 15 amino acids. The CDR3 here is CASSQLRPYVYEQYF. DNA for the CDR3: TGTGCCAGCAGCCAATTGCGACCCTATGTCTACGAGCAGTACTTC. The entire variable domain, with the rest obtained from reference TRBV14 and TRBJ2-7, is as follows: EAGVTQFPSHSVIEKGQTVTLRCDPISGHDNLYWYRRVMGKEIKFLLHFVKESKQDESGMPNNRFLAERTGGTYSTLKVQPAELEDSGVYFCASSQLRPYVYEQYFGPGTRLTVT.

This clonotype came up a few times. The chain couples TRBV27 to TRBJ2-5, with no clear D. Trimming removed 4 bases at V and 8 bases at J, with 26 bases between. CDR1 and CDR2 from the germline V gene are MNHEY and SMNVEV (reference sequence). The CDR3 covers 17 residues. The CDR3 DNA reads as TGTGCCAGCAGTTCACCTCTGGGCGGCCCTTCTCCCAGAACCCAGTACTTC. Amino acid sequence: CASSSPLGGPSPRTQYF.

The rearrangement links TRBV7-2 to TRBJ2-1; D is undetermined. The germline V gene encodes CDR1 SGHTA and CDR2 FQGNSA. Trimming pared 0 bases from V and 9 bases from J, leaving 9 bases between. The CDR3 is made up of 13 amino acids. CDR3 nucleotide sequence: TGTGCCAGCAGCTTAGCGACGACCCGTGAGCAGTTCTTC. It codes for CASSLATTREQFF.

This clonotype was counted a few times. The chain couples TRBV20-1 to TRBJ2-5; perhaps D is TRBD1 or TRBD2 (5 bases each). The CDR3 consists of 14 residues. V lost 2 bases and J lost 0, with 10 bases in between. CDR1 DFQATT and CDR2 SNEGSKA come from the germline V gene (reference sequence). The CDR3, as DNA: TGCAGTGCTAGAACCGGGACGAACCAAGAGACCCAGTACTTC. Its translation is CSARTGTNQETQYF.

This clonotype was found a few times. The chain recombines TRBV4-1 with TRBJ1-1; D not resolved. The CDR3 is made up of 17 amino acids. Trimming left V 1 base short and J 4 bases short, with 19 bases between. Germline V gene sequence: CDR1 MGHRA, CDR2 YSYEKL. The CDR3 protein is CASSQAQPGGRGTEAFF. Written as DNA, the CDR3 is TGCGCCAGCAGCCAAGCGCAGCCCGGCGGGCGGGGCACTGAAGCTTTCTTT.

The rearrangement links TRBV4-3 to TRBJ1-6; 8 bases align to TRBD1. From germline, CDR1 is LGHNA and CDR2 YSLEER. CDR3 length: 15 amino acids. Trimming took 2 bases from V and 10 from J; bases not matched to a gene: 7. The CDR3 DNA is TGCGCCAGCAGCCAAACGGACAGGGACGGGTCACCCCTCCACTTT. It translates to CASSQTDRDGSPLHF.